The 17 T cell receptor beta chains given below trace back to one sample, sequenced in a study of PD-L1 blockade in urothelial cancer. Time point reported: pretreatment peripheral blood. Profiling relied on immunoSEQ multiplex PCR, and the TCRdb table lists in-frame clones only, not all of them. The sample records 60,000 to 65,000 clones, 81% being singletons. Sequenced here: PBMCs, sampled around atezolizumab (anti-PD-L1) treatment. The receptors were gathered from a man aged 70 or older with urothelial cancer.

The chain has TRBV7-9 and TRBJ2-3; D call uncertain. Germline lookup yields CDR1 SEHNR and CDR2 FQNEAQ (reference sequence). The CDR3 extends over 15 amino acids. V shed 5 bases and J shed 1 base, with 13 bases lying between them. The CDR3 nucleotides read TGTGCCAGCAGCCGACGGAGATTGGGCACAGATACGCAGTATTTT. Protein: CASSRRRLGTDTQYF.

The chain is built from TRBV5-1 and TRBJ1-1; a weak D match, TRBD1 (5 bases). Trimming removed 3 bases at V and 3 bases at J, with 12 bases between. Germline V gene sequence: CDR1 SGHRS, CDR2 YFSETQ. There are 14 residues in the CDR3. The CDR3 protein is CASSWGFSDTEAFF. The CDR3 nucleotides are TGCGCCAGCAGCTGGGGCTTCTCGGACACTGAAGCTTTCTTT.

This clone was observed once. V is TRBV6-1 and J is TRBJ1-1, with 9 bases lining up with TRBD1. V shed 6 bases and J 12 bases; nucleotides not matched to a gene: 5. The CDR3 is made up of 11 amino acids. Germline loops: CDR1 MNHNS, CDR2 SASEGT. CDR3 amino acids: CASSRDRETFF. CDR3 nucleotides: TGTGCCAGCAGCCGGGACAGGGAGACTTTCTTT.

This CDR3 reads CASSPETGIGTQYF. The CDR3, as DNA: TGTGCCAGCAGCCCTGAGACAGGGATCGGGACCCAGTACTTC. This rearrangement joins TRBV14 to TRBJ2-5, with 7 bases identical to TRBD1. The germline V gene encodes CDR1 SGHDN and CDR2 FVKESK. This CDR3 spans 14 amino acids. V shed 4 bases and J 7 bases; nucleotides not matched to a gene: 9. Full variable domain (missing parts from reference TRBV14 and TRBJ2-5): EAGVTQFPSHSVIEKGQTVTLRCDPISGHDNLYWYRRVMGKEIKFLLHFVKESKQDESGMPNNRFLAERTGGTYSTLKVQPAELEDSGVYFCASSPETGIGTQYFGPGTRLLVL.

The chain combines TRBV19 with TRBJ2-1, with D possibly TRBD1 on 6 matching bases. Germline V CDR1 and CDR2: LNHDA, SQIVND (reference sequence). The V gene lost 5 bases and the J gene lost 6 bases, with 17 bases spanning the gap. This CDR3 has 15 amino acids. CDR3 DNA sequence: TGTGCCAGTAGTTTTGACAGACAGGCCTCCAATGAGCAGTTCTTC. Translation gives CASSFDRQASNEQFF. Complete variable domain (other parts from reference TRBV19 and TRBJ2-1): DGGITQSPKYLFRKEGQNVTLSCEQNLNHDAMYWYRQDPGQGLRLIYYSQIVNDFQKGDIAEGYSVSREKKESFPLTVTSAQKNPTAFYLCASSFDRQASNEQFFGPGTRLTVL.

The chain joins TRBV10-3 to TRBJ1-2, with D perhaps TRBD1 (5 bases). Trimming took 0 bases from V and 2 from J, leaving 7 bases between them. The CDR3 runs to 14 residues. Germline CDR1 reads ENHRY; CDR2 reads SYGVKD. CDR3 sequence reads: CAISESEGNYGYTF. The CDR3 nucleotides are TGTGCCATCAGTGAGTCGGAGGGGAACTATGGCTACACCTTC.

The rearrangement uses TRBV15 and TRBJ2-1; 7 bases fit TRBD2. After removal of 3 bases from V and 6 bases from J, the junction contained 8 bases not matched to a gene. The CDR3 spans 15 residues. Per germline, CDR1 LNHNV and CDR2 YYDKDF (reference sequence). The CDR3 DNA is TGTGCCACCAGCAGGGGGGAGGGTGGAGGCAATGAGCAGTTCTTC. Translated: CATSRGEGGGNEQFF.

The chain carries TRBV27 and TRBJ1-5; TRBD1 aligns across 10 bases. CDR1 and CDR2 (germline): MNHEY, SMNVEV (reference sequence). The CDR3 is 20 residues long. Losses at the gene ends were 6 bases for V and 0 bases for J; bases not matched to a gene: 17. As DNA, the CDR3 is TGTGCCAGCAGCCTAGAGTCGGACAGGGGGAGTTCTTATAGCAATCAGCCCCAGCATTTT. Amino acid sequence: CASSLESDRGSSYSNQPQHF.

This rearrangement joins TRBV19 to TRBJ1-4; D is possibly TRBD1 (5 bases). V was clipped by 3 bases and J by 7 bases, with 12 bases between them. The CDR3 has 14 residues. Germline CDR1 is LNHDA and CDR2 is SQIVND (reference sequence). The DNA for the CDR3 is TGTGCCAGTAGTATCACCAGGGTCCGTGAAAAACTGTTTTTT. It translates to CASSITRVREKLFF. Full variable domain (missing parts from reference TRBV19 and TRBJ1-4): DGGITQSPKYLFRKEGQNVTLSCEQNLNHDAMYWYRQDPGQGLRLIYYSQIVNDFQKGDIAEGYSVSREKKESFPLTVTSAQKNPTAFYLCASSITRVREKLFFGSGTQLSVL.

V is TRBV9 and J is TRBJ1-5; the D is unclear. CDR1 and CDR2 (germline): SGDLS, YYNGEE. The germline V and J ends were trimmed by 5 bases and 0 bases, with 12 bases remaining between them. The CDR3 is 15 amino acids. The CDR3 region is CASRLGGDSNQPQHF. The CDR3 nucleotides read TGTGCCAGCAGATTGGGAGGTGATAGCAATCAGCCCCAGCATTTT.

This chain connects TRBV5-6 to TRBJ2-5; TRBD1 is a possible D gene (5 bases). The CDR3 runs to 15 residues. Germline V gene lookup returns CDR1 SGHDT and CDR2 YYEEEE. With 4 bases removed from V and 5 bases from J, the gap between germline ends came to 18 bases. As DNA, the CDR3 is TGTGCCAGCAGCCCCGCCCGCAGGGCACGGGAGACCCAGTACTTC. Translating it yields CASSPARRARETQYF.

V and J are TRBV7-8 and TRBJ1-1, with a weak D call TRBD1 (6 bases). The CDR3 spans 15 residues. Per germline, CDR1 SGHVS and CDR2 FQNEAQ. V was clipped by 5 bases and J by 7 bases, with 20 bases between them. CDR3 in amino acids: CASSVRTERTREAFF. CDR3 nucleotide sequence: TGTGCCAGCAGCGTAAGGACAGAGCGAACACGTGAAGCTTTCTTT. Drawing the rest from reference TRBV7-8 and TRBJ1-1, the complete variable domain is GAGVSQSPRYKVAKRGQDVALRCDPISGHVSLFWYQQALGQGPEFLTYFQNEAQLDKSGLPSDRFFAERPEGSVSTLKIQRTQQEDSAVYLCASSVRTERTREAFFGQGTRLTVV.

This clone was observed a few times. V and J are TRBV6-4 and TRBJ2-1; maybe TRBD2 (6 bases). There are 15 residues in the CDR3. Per the germline V gene, CDR1 is MRHNA and CDR2 is SNTAGT. With 6 bases removed from V and 0 bases from J, the gap between germline ends came to 12 bases. The CDR3 coding sequence is TGTGCCAGCAGCCTGACTAGTTCCTCCTACAATGAGCAGTTCTTC. Residues: CASSLTSSSYNEQFF.

To note about this clone: At one of its ends the junction is not consistent with the germline gene, which may arise from a read error. The chain couples TRBV20-1 to TRBJ1-2; 10 bases are a match to TRBD1. The CDR3 runs to 11 residues. Germline V lookup: CDR1 DFQATT, CDR2 SNEGSKA (reference sequence). CDR3 region: CSARDRGTGVF. The CDR3 coding sequence is TGCAGTGCTAGAGATCGAGGGACAGGGGTCTTC.

The V call is TRBV28, the J call TRBJ1-2; a weak D match, TRBD1 (5 bases). The germline gives CDR1 MDHEN, CDR2 SYDVKM. This CDR3 contains 12 residues. The V and J ends lost 9 bases and 2 bases respectively, with 10 bases between them. CDR3 coding DNA: TGTGCCAGTCGATCAGGGAACTATGGCTACACCTTC. Translating gives CASRSGNYGYTF.

The chain combines TRBV19 with TRBJ1-1; 7 positions agree with TRBD1. The CDR3 extends over 13 amino acids. CDR1 and CDR2 from the germline V gene are LNHDA and SQIVND (reference sequence). V gave up 5 bases and J gave up 4 bases; unmatched junction bases: 4. CDR3 in DNA: TGTGCCAGTAGTGTTGACAGGGCCACTGAAGCTTTCTTT. Protein: CASSVDRATEAFF. The full variable domain, in which reference TRBV19 and TRBJ1-1 provide the parts outside the CDR3, is DGGITQSPKYLFRKEGQNVTLSCEQNLNHDAMYWYRQDPGQGLRLIYYSQIVNDFQKGDIAEGYSVSREKKESFPLTVTSAQKNPTAFYLCASSVDRATEAFFGQGTRLTVV.

The rearrangement joins TRBV6-5 to TRBJ2-7; the match to TRBD2 covers 10 bases. The CDR3 runs 14 residues. V was clipped by 8 bases and J by 6 bases; unmatched bases: 10. The germline gives CDR1 MNHEY, CDR2 SVGAGI. The DNA for the CDR3 is TGTGCCAGCCGGACGGGACTAGCGCCTCCCGAGCAGTACTTC. Translated, it gives CASRTGLAPPEQYF.